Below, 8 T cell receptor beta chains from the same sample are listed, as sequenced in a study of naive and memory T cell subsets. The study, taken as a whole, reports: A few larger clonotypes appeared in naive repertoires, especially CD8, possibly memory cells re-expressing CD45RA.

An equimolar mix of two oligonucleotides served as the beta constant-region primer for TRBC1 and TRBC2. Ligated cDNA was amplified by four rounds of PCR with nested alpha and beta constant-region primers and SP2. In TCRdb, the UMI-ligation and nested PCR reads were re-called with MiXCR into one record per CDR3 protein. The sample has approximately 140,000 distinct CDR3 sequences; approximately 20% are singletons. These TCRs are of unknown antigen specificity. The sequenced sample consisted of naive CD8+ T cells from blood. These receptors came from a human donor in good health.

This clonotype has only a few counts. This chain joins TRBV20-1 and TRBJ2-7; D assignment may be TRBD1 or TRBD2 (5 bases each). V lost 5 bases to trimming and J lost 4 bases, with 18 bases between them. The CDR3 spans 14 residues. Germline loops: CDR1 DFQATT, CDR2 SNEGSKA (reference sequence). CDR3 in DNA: TGCAGTGCTGGACCTTTTGGGGGTGGGTACGAGCAGTACTTC. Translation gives CSAGPFGGGYEQYF.

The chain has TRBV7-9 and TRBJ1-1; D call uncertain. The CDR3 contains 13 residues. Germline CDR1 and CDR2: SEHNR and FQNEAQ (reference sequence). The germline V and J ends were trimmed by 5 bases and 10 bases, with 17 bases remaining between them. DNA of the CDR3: TGTGCCAGCAGCACGGCGGACCGCGGAGGAGCTTTCTTT. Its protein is CASSTADRGGAFF.

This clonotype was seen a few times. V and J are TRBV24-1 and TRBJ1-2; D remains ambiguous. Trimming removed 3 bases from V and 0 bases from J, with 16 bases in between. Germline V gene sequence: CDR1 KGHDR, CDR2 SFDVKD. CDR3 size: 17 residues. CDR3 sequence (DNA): TGTGCCACCAGTGATACCAGCCGGGGAGAATCTAACTATGGCTACACCTTC. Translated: CATSDTSRGESNYGYTF.

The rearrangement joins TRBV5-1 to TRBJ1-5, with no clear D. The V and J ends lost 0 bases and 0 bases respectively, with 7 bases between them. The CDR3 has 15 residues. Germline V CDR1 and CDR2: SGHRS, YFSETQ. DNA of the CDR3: TGCGCCAGCAGCTTGGTTCCGGATAGCAATCAGCCCCAGCATTTT. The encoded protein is CASSLVPDSNQPQHF.

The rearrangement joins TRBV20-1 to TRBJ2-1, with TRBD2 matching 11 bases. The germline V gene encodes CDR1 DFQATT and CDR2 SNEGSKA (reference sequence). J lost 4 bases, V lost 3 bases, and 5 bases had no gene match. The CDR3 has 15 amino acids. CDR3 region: CSASKTSGEYNEQFF. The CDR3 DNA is TGCAGTGCTAGCAAGACTAGCGGGGAATACAATGAGCAGTTCTTC.

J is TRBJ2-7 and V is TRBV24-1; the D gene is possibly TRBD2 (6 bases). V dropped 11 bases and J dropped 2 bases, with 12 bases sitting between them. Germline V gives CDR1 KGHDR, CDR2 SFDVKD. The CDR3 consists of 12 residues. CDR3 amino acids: CASGTVPYEQYF. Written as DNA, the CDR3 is TGTGCCAGCGGGACTGTTCCCTACGAGCAGTACTTC.

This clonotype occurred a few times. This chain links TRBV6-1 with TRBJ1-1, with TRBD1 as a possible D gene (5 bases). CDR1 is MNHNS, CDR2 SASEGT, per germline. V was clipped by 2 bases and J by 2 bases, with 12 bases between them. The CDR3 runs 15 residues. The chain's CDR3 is CASSEYGTFNTEAFF. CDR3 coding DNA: TGTGCCAGCAGTGAATATGGGACCTTCAACACTGAAGCTTTCTTT.

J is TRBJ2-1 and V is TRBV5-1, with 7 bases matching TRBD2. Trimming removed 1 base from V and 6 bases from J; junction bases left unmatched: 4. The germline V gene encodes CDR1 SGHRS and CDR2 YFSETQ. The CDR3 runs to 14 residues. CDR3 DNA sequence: TGCGCCAGCAGCTTGCGGGGCGGGGGCAATGAGCAGTTCTTC. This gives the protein CASSLRGGGNEQFF.